The rows below give T cell receptor beta chains drawn from one sample of a study of blood T cell repertoires in COVID-19. This table comes from immunoSEQ multiplex PCR, and its TCRdb copy is limited to in-frame clones, with some not included. The sample yields roughly 40,000 clones, 70% to 85% seen once. Material: peripheral blood. All receptors come from a human donor in a cohort sampled during active COVID-19. The CDR3 runs from the conserved cysteine through the conserved F or W. Fields, in order: clone size, CDR3 length, J gene, D gene, V gene, CDR3 protein, CDR3 DNA. D genes are given only for firm matches. The size of a clone is reported for some rows only, either as once, few or many, or as a class for expanded clones.

>few|14|TRBJ2-7|-|TRBV2
CASSESSSTYEQYF
TGTGCCAGCAGTGAATCTAGCTCCACCTACGAGCAGTACTTC
>-|16|TRBJ2-3|TRBD2|TRBV4-2
CASSQTASGGTDTQYF
TGTGCCAGCAGCCAGACAGCTAGCGGGGGCACAGATACGCAGTATTTT
>once|13|TRBJ1-2|TRBD1|TRBV6-5
CASSPGQAYGYTF
TGTGCCAGCAGTCCTGGACAGGCCTACGGTTACACCTTC
>-|13|TRBJ1-6|-|TRBV27
CASRGPFPFPLHF
TGTGCCAGCAGGGGGCCCTTCCCCTTCCCCCTCCACTTT
>-|13|TRBJ2-5|-|TRBV28
CASKEAGQETQYF
TGTGCCAGCAAAGAAGCGGGCCAAGAGACCCAGTACTTC
>-|17|TRBJ1-6|-|TRBV6-6
CASSLPTGRTYNSPLHF
TGTGCCAGCAGTCTACCCACAGGACGGACCTATAATTCACCCCTCCACTTT
>-|14|TRBJ1-6|TRBD1|TRBV19
CASKWTGYNSPLHF
TGTGCCAGTAAGTGGACAGGTTATAATTCACCCCTCCACTTT
>-|11|TRBJ2-7|-|TRBV5-1
CASTCACEQYF
TGCGCCAGCACCTGCGCATGCGAGCAGTACTTC
>-|14|TRBJ2-3|-|TRBV5-5
CASSLVAGPDTQYF
TGTGCCAGCAGCTTGGTGGCGGGGCCAGATACGCAGTATTTT
>-|14|TRBJ1-3|-|TRBV6-5
CASTQQGTGNTIYF
TGTGCCAGCACCCAACAGGGCACGGGAAACACCATATATTTT
>-|14|TRBJ1-1|-|TRBV2
CASLRDTKNTEAFF
TGTGCCAGCTTACGGGACACCAAGAACACTGAAGCTTTCTTT
>-|14|TRBJ2-6|-|TRBV5-4
CASSNQGQANVLTF
TGTGCCAGCAGCAATCAGGGTCAGGCCAACGTCCTGACTTTC
>once|15|TRBJ1-2|TRBD1|TRBV6-5
CASSIHTGTGYGYTF
TGTGCCAGCAGTATCCACACCGGGACAGGGTATGGCTACACCTTC
>-|17|TRBJ2-2|TRBD1|TRBV5-1
CASSLPWTGANTGELFF
TGCGCCAGCAGCTTGCCTTGGACAGGGGCGAACACCGGGGAGCTGTTTTTT
>-|14|TRBJ2-1|-|TRBV3-1/TRBV3-2
CASSPAGGPSEQFF
TGTGCCAGCAGCCCAGCGGGCGGACCGTCCGAGCAGTTCTTC
>-|14|TRBJ2-2|-|TRBV9
CASSGGLNTGELFF
TGTGCCAGCAGCGGGGGCCTGAACACCGGGGAGCTGTTTTTT